The 3 T cell receptor beta chains below come from one sample, sequenced in a study of shared clonotypes between healthy human individuals. The assay was immunoSEQ multiplex PCR, and TCRdb's table has in-frame clones only and misses some. This table has 1.5 million to 2.5 million clones, over 85% appearing once. Naive CD8 cells, CD45RO-negative and positively selected for CCR7, excluded terminally differentiated effector memory CD45RA+ cells. Sequences were obtained from naive CD8+ T cells sorted from blood. Receptors were obtained from a man between 18 and 29 years old in good health.

This clone was counted once. The chain has TRBV7-2 and TRBJ2-1; TRBD2 is a possible D gene (5 bases). Germline loops: CDR1 SGHTA, CDR2 FQGNSA. The germline V and J ends were trimmed by 4 bases and 1 base, with 14 bases remaining between them. The CDR3 is 16 residues long. This CDR3 is CASSSSPGPSYNEQFF. The CDR3 DNA reads TGTGCCAGCAGCTCTAGCCCCGGACCATCCTACAATGAGCAGTTCTTC.

This clone was detected only once. The chain is built from TRBV4-1 and TRBJ2-1; tentatively, D is TRBD1 or TRBD2 (5 bases each). Trimming took 1 base from V and 0 from J, leaving 22 bases between them. CDR3 length: 20 residues. Per the germline V gene, CDR1 is MGHRA and CDR2 is YSYEKL. CDR3 sequence reads: CASSQGANPGTSSSYNEQFF. The CDR3 region has the DNA TGCGCCAGCAGCCAAGGGGCGAATCCCGGGACCTCTAGCTCCTACAATGAGCAGTTCTTC.

This rearrangement joins TRBV10-2 to TRBJ1-1, with a weak D call TRBD1 (6 bases). Germline values: CDR1 WSHSY, CDR2 SAAADI. The CDR3 runs 14 residues. The V end was cut by 7 bases, the J end by 1 base, with 13 bases between. CDR3 residues: CASKLPDRNTEAFF. CDR3 DNA: TGCGCCAGCAAGCTACCGGACAGGAACACTGAAGCTTTCTTT.